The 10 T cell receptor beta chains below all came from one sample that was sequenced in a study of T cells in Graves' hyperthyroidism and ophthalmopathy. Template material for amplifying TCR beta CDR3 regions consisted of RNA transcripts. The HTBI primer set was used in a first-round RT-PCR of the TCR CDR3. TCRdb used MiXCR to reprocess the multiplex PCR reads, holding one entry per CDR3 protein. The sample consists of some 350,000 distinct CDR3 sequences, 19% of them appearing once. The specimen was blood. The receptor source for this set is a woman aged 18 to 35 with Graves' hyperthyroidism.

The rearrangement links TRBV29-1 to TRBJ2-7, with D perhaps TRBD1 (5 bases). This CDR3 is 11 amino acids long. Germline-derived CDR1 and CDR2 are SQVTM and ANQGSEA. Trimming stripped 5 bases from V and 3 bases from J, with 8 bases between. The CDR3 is CSVSGHYEQYF. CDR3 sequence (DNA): TGCAGCGTTTCCGGACACTACGAGCAGTACTTC.

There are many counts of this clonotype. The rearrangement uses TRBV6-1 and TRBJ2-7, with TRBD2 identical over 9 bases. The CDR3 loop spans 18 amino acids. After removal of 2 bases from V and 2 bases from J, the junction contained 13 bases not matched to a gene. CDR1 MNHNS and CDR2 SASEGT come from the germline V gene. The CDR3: CASSERVAGVPMTYEQYF. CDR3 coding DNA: TGTGCCAGCAGTGAACGGGTAGCGGGGGTCCCTATGACCTACGAGCAGTACTTC.

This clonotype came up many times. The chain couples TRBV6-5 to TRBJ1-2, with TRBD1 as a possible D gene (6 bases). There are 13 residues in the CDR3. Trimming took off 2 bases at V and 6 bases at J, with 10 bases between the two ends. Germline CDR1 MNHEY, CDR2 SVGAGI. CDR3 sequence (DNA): TGTGCCAGCAGTTACGGCCCAGGGGATGGCTACACCTTC. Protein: CASSYGPGDGYTF.

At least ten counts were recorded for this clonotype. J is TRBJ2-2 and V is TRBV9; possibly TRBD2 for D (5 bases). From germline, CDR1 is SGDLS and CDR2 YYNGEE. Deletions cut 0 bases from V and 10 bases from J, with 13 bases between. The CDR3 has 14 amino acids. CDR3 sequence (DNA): TGTGCCAGCAGCGTAGTAGGGAGCGAGGAGGAGCTGTTTTTT. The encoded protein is CASSVVGSEEELFF.

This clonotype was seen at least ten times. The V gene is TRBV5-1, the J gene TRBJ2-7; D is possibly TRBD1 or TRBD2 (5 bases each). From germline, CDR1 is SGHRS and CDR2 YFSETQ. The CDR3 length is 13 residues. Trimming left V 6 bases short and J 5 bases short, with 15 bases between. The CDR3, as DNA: TGCGCCAGCACCCTCACGGGGCCCCACGAGCAGTACTTC. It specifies CASTLTGPHEQYF.

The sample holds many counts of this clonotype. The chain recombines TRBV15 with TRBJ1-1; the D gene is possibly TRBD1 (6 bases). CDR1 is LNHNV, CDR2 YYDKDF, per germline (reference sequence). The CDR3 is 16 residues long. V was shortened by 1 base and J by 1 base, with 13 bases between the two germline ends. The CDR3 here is CATSRVAGVSNTEAFF. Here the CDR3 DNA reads TGTGCCACCAGCAGAGTGGCAGGGGTCTCGAACACTGAAGCTTTCTTT. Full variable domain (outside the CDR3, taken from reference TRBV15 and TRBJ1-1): DAMVIQNPRYQVTQFGKPVTLSCSQTLNHNVMYWYQQKSSQAPKLLFHYYDKDFNNEADTPDNFQSRRPNTSFCFLDIRSPGLGDTAMYLCATSRVAGVSNTEAFFGQGTRLTVV.

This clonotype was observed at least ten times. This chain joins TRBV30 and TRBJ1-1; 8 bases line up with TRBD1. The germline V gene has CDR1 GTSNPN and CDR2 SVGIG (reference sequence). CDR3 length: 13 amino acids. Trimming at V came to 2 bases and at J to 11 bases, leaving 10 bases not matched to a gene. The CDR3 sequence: CAWSFRTGLGAFF. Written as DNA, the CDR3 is TGTGCCTGGAGTTTCCGGACAGGGCTTGGCGCTTTCTTT.

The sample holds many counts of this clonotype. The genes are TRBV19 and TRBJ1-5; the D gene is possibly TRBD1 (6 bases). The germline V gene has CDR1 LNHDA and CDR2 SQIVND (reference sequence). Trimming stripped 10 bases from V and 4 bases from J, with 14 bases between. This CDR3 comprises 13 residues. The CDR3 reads CAIGQIQNQPQHF. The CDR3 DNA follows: TGTGCCATCGGACAGATTCAGAATCAGCCCCAGCATTTT.

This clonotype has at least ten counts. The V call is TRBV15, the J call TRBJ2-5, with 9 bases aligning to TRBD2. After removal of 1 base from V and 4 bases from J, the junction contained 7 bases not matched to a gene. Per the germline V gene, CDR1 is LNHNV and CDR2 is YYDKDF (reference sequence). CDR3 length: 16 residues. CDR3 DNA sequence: TGTGCCACCAGCAGAGTGCGGACTAGCGTCGGAGAGACCCAGTACTTC. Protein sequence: CATSRVRTSVGETQYF.

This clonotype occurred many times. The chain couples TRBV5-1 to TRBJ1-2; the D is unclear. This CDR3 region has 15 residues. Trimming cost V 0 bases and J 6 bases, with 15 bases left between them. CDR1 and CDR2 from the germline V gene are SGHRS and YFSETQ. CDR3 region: CASSLASAGSHGYTF. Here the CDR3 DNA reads TGCGCCAGCAGCTTGGCCTCCGCAGGTTCGCATGGCTACACCTTC.